The clone carrying this T cell receptor beta chain has a handful of counts. Its cognate antigen is unknown. A clone one base away is much larger, so this may be a read error. Live CD3+CD8+TCRalphabeta+ cells were sorted into four subsets by PD-1 and/or TIGIT. This sample is drawn from a study of circulating CD8 cells and anti-PD-1 response in melanoma. Study details: Treatment was intravenous nivolumab at 3 mg/kg every 2 weeks. Study outcomes and limitations: Subset repertoires were largely private at M1, with under 7.5% shared. PD-1 and DPOS subsets showed similar, higher clonality than DNEG.

Each library started from approximately 14 ng of total RNA using the QIAseq Immune Repertoire TCR panel. TCRdb recomputed calls from the reads with MiXCR, one row per CDR3 protein. The sample contains about 970 distinct CDR3 sequences, about 8.2% of which appear only once. The CDR3 covers 15 residues. Trimming stripped 0 bases from V and 5 bases from J, with 16 bases between. Germline V CDR1 and CDR2: DFQATT, SNEGSKA (reference sequence). The TCR originated in a human donor with melanoma. The material sequenced was CD8+ T cells from PBMCs, taken at baseline or after one month of anti-PD-1 therapy (not recorded which). This chain links TRBV20-1 with TRBJ2-5; maybe TRBD2 (6 bases). In DNA, the CDR3 is TGCAGTGCTAGAGATGTGGAGACTAGGGGCGAGACCCAGTACTTC. This translates into CSARDVETRGETQYF.